This section outlines one TCR beta chain sequence together with its context. The target antigen is unknown. This sample is part of a study of T cell responses to AZD1222 COVID-19 vaccine. Across the study: Second doses that came at about 4 or about 12 weeks were put together.

Study-level points and caveats: Repertoire sampling happened only post peak T cell response. Just six AZD1222 recipients were seropositive at baseline. Reportedly, close to half of spike-specific TCRs are directed against unmutated variant regions.

The CDR3 length is 13 residues. The V end lost 2 bases, the J end lost 10 bases, and 15 bases lay between the germline ends. Produced via immunoSEQ multiplex PCR; TCRdb's table is partial and in-frame only. The profile shows 95,000 to 150,000 clones, about 87% of them singletons. The sequence came from an adult in good health. Sequenced here: peripheral blood, sampled on day 0 of AZD1222 vaccination. V gene TRBV12-3 or TRBV12-4 combines with J gene TRBJ2-7; D is uncertain. The CDR3 bases are TGTGCCAGCAGTTTAAGTATCGAGCCCGCCCAGTACTTC. Encoded protein: CASSLSIEPAQYF.